Only a few counts were recorded for the clone carrying this T cell receptor (beta chain). Source study methods: Estimated nucleated cell counts came from reference gene primer amplification. The table came from immunoSEQ multiplex PCR; TCRdb's copy has only in-frame clones and leaves some out. V and J calls and clone size are given by that table; D and trimming were obtained from the DNA. The sample lists about 270,000 clones; about nine tenths were seen once. The data were obtained in a study of blood T cell repertoires in COVID-19. Germline loops: CDR1 KGHSH, CDR2 LQKENI. This CDR3 has 16 residues. V shed 2 bases and J shed 8 bases, with 19 bases lying between them.

This chain links TRBV18 with TRBJ2-1; the D is unclear. The sequencing input was peripheral blood. The origin of this receptor is a woman in her twenties or thirties with COVID-19, enrolled during active disease. The CDR3 reads CASSPYRVRTSDEQFF. CDR3 in DNA: TGTGCCAGCTCACCATACCGGGTCAGAACCTCCGATGAGCAGTTCTTC.